A single sample gave rise to the 26 T cell receptor beta chains below, sequenced in a study of cytomegalovirus exposure and HLA in healthy donors. PCR amplification relied on 60 Vbeta primers (plus 13 Jbeta primers). Data came from immunoSEQ multiplex PCR; TCRdb stores just in-frame clones and leaves some out. The sample lists about 130,000 clones; about 78% were seen once. What was sequenced was PBMCs. The receptor source for this set is a female donor in good health and CMV-seronegative.

This chain links TRBV28 with TRBJ2-1, with unresolved D. This CDR3 has 13 residues. V was cut by 4 bases and J by 9 bases, with 13 bases left in between. The germline V gene encodes CDR1 MDHEN and CDR2 SYDVKM. The CDR3: CASSSPGRPEQFF. The CDR3 nucleotides are TGTGCCAGCAGTTCCCCGGGTCGTCCTGAGCAGTTCTTC.

The chain is built from TRBV28 and TRBJ1-2, with 11 bases identical to TRBD1. CDR1 and CDR2 (germline): MDHEN, SYDVKM. Germline trimming cut 5 bases from V and 7 bases from J; bases unmatched to any gene: 9. The CDR3 has 15 amino acids. The CDR3 here is CASSPAGTGGGGYTF. The CDR3 DNA reads TGTGCCAGCAGTCCCGCCGGGACAGGGGGTGGTGGCTACACCTTC.

V gene TRBV6-5 combines with J gene TRBJ1-1; tentative D call: TRBD1 (6 bases). With 5 bases removed from V and 4 bases from J, the gap between germline ends came to 11 bases. The CDR3 contains 13 residues. CDR1 and CDR2 (germline): MNHEY, SVGAGI. CDR3 nucleotides: TGTGCCAGCAGTGGGGCAGGGGCCACTGAAGCTTTCTTT. Translation gives CASSGAGATEAFF.

The genes are TRBV7-9 and TRBJ2-7; D is ambiguous. The V and J ends lost 1 base and 1 base respectively, with 11 bases between them. CDR3 length: 15 amino acids. Germline CDR1 and CDR2: SEHNR and FQNEAQ (reference sequence). Written as DNA, the CDR3 is TGTGCCAGCAGCTTAGGAGACACCTCGTCCTACGAGCAGTACTTC. Translation: CASSLGDTSSYEQYF.

About this clone: The conserved closing phenylalanine or tryptophan is absent in this CDR3, likely reflecting a read error. The DNA is left out, because the CDR3 cannot be placed on it with certainty; the CDR3 is given as TCRdb lists it. The chain combines TRBV5-4 with TRBJ1-2; the table's TRBD1 call for D was not verified on the DNA. Germline V gene lookup returns CDR1 SGHNT and CDR2 YYREEE (reference sequence). The CDR3 numbers 13 amino acids, ends counted. CDR3 loop: CASSYGQDIPLLE.

The genes are TRBV28 and TRBJ2-7, with a possible D match to TRBD2 (6 bases). V lost 7 bases and J 6 bases, leaving 22 bases between the germline ends. The germline V gene has CDR1 MDHEN and CDR2 SYDVKM. This CDR3 is built from 15 residues. CDR3 amino acids: CASIPNPGEPLEQYF. The CDR3 DNA reads TGTGCCAGCATTCCGAACCCGGGGGAACCTCTCGAGCAGTACTTC. Full variable domain (missing parts from reference TRBV28 and TRBJ2-7): DVKVTQSSRYLVKRTGEKVFLECVQDMDHENMFWYRQDPGLGLRLIYFSYDVKMKEKGDIPEGYSVSREKKERFSLILESASTNQTSMYLCASIPNPGEPLEQYFGPGTRLTVT.

V usage is TRBV11-1 and J usage is TRBJ2-3; 7 nucleotides agree with TRBD2. CDR1 is SGHAT and CDR2 is FQDESV in the germline V gene (reference sequence). The V and J ends lost 0 bases and 6 bases, in that order; junction bases with no gene match: 15. This CDR3 comprises 18 residues. CDR3 sequence (DNA): TGTGCCAGCAGCTTAGCGCGCGGGAGACTAGGAGCGCGGGATACGCAGTATTTT. It yields the protein CASSLARGRLGARDTQYF. The full variable domain, completed using reference TRBV11-1 and TRBJ2-3, is EAEVAQSPRYKITEKSQAVAFWCDPISGHATLYWYRQILGQGPELLVQFQDESVVDDSQLPKDRFSAERLKGVDSTLKIQPAELGDSAMYLCASSLARGRLGARDTQYFGPGTRLTVL.

J is TRBJ1-2 and V is TRBV28; perhaps TRBD1 as D (6 bases). Germline values: CDR1 MDHEN, CDR2 SYDVKM. The length of the CDR3 is 12 residues. V gave up 5 bases and J gave up 8 bases, with 12 bases separating them. The CDR3 here is CASSTQGLGYTF. In DNA, the CDR3 is TGTGCCAGCAGTACACAGGGTTTGGGCTACACCTTC.

The rearrangement uses TRBV5-5 and TRBJ1-2, with D unresolved. The CDR3 totals 15 residues. The V end was cut by 3 bases, the J end by 6 bases, with 18 bases between. CDR1 SGHKS and CDR2 YYEKEE come from the germline V gene (reference sequence). DNA for the CDR3: TGTGCCAGCAGCTCCTCAGGTCGGAGGTCGGATGGCTACACCTTC. Translation: CASSSSGRRSDGYTF.

This chain links TRBV10-3 with TRBJ2-1, with 13 bases matching TRBD2. The germline CDR1 and CDR2 sequences are ENHRY and SYGVKD. This CDR3 is 17 amino acids long. The J segment lost 7 bases and the V segment lost 3 bases, leaving 9 bases of the junction unmatched. CDR3 coding DNA: TGTGCCATCAGTGAAAGGGTCGGACTAGCGGGAGTTAATGAGCAGTTCTTC. Protein product: CAISERVGLAGVNEQFF.

The J gene is TRBJ2-5, the V gene TRBV5-1; 7 bases are shared with TRBD2. Germline V gene sequence: CDR1 SGHRS, CDR2 YFSETQ. The CDR3 runs to 16 residues. V lost 4 bases and J lost 1; bases outside the gene matches: 10. The CDR3 bases are TGCGCCAGCAGCCTGACTGGGGGGGGGATCCAAGAGACCCAGTACTTC. Translated, it gives CASSLTGGGIQETQYF.

The rearrangement joins TRBV7-8 to TRBJ2-7, with 8 bases aligning to TRBD1. Per germline, CDR1 SGHVS and CDR2 FQNEAQ. This CDR3 is built from 18 residues. Germline trimming cut 0 bases from V and 2 bases from J; bases unmatched to any gene: 12. The CDR3 nucleotides are TGTGCCAGCAGCTTAGCCTGGACAGGGAATACTGCAACCTACGAGCAGTACTTC. Translated, it gives CASSLAWTGNTATYEQYF.

In its sample, this clone was seen once. The rearrangement uses TRBV11-3 and TRBJ2-3; TRBD2 matches 12 bases. Germline V lookup: CDR1 SGHNT, CDR2 YENEEA. CDR3 length: 16 amino acids. The ends lost 1 base at V and 5 bases at J; junction bases unmatched: 4. The CDR3 DNA is TGTGCCAGCAGCTTAGGGGCTAGCGGGGGGGAAGATACGCAGTATTTT. Protein sequence: CASSLGASGGEDTQYF.

In the case of this clone: Other DNA sequences in the sample encode the same CDR3. V is TRBV2 and J is TRBJ2-2; 7 bases are a match to TRBD1. The CDR3 spans 15 residues. Trimming removed 7 bases from V and 1 base from J; junction bases left unmatched: 6. Germline-derived CDR1 and CDR2 are SNHLY and FYNNEI. CDR3 protein: CASTGTAMNTGELFF. The CDR3 DNA follows: TGTGCCAGCACAGGGACAGCTATGAACACCGGGGAGCTGTTTTTT.

This clone has just a few counts. The V and J genes are TRBV4-1 and TRBJ1-1; D gene uncertain. The V and J ends lost 5 bases and 1 base respectively, with 8 bases between them. This CDR3 is 13 amino acids long. Looked up from germline, CDR1 is MGHRA and CDR2 is YSYEKL. CDR3 DNA: TGCGCCAGCAGCTCTACAGAGAACACTGAAGCTTTCTTT. It yields the protein CASSSTENTEAFF.

The rearrangement links TRBV27 to TRBJ2-7, with 7 bases fitting TRBD2. The CDR3 is made up of 15 amino acids. Per germline, CDR1 MNHEY and CDR2 SMNVEV (reference sequence). V was clipped by 6 bases and J by 4 bases; unmatched bases: 12. This chain's CDR3 is CASSFYPSGSYEQYF. DNA for the CDR3: TGTGCCAGCAGCTTCTACCCTAGCGGATCATACGAGCAGTACTTC.

This rearrangement joins TRBV5-1 to TRBJ2-5; D gene ambiguous. The CDR3 is 13 residues long. The germline CDR1 and CDR2 sequences are SGHRS and YFSETQ. Trimming stripped 4 bases from V and 2 bases from J, with 9 bases between. DNA of the CDR3: TGCGCCAGCAGCCTGACATTGCAAGAGACCCAGTACTTC. As protein: CASSLTLQETQYF.

The chain links TRBV7-3 to TRBJ2-3; D is possibly TRBD1 (5 bases). The germline V gene has CDR1 SGHTA and CDR2 FQGTGA. This CDR3 comprises 15 residues. V was shortened by 2 bases and J by 2 bases, with 11 bases between the two germline ends. Written as DNA, the CDR3 is TGTGCCAGCAGCTTATCGGTGGGGCCCACAGATACGCAGTATTTT. It is translated as CASSLSVGPTDTQYF.

V is TRBV19 and J is TRBJ1-2; tentatively, D is TRBD1 (6 bases). CDR3 length equals 14 residues. CDR1 is LNHDA, CDR2 SQIVND, per germline (reference sequence). V was pared by 2 bases and J by 6 bases, with 13 bases between. CDR3 sequence: CASSITRGPHGYTF. CDR3 DNA: TGTGCCAGTAGTATAACCAGGGGTCCCCATGGCTACACCTTC. Drawing the rest from reference TRBV19 and TRBJ1-2, the complete variable domain is DGGITQSPKYLFRKEGQNVTLSCEQNLNHDAMYWYRQDPGQGLRLIYYSQIVNDFQKGDIAEGYSVSREKKESFPLTVTSAQKNPTAFYLCASSITRGPHGYTFGSGTRLTVV.

The J gene is TRBJ2-7, the V gene TRBV30; possible D gene TRBD1, 5 bases. This CDR3 has 14 residues. Germline V gives CDR1 GTSNPN, CDR2 SVGIG (reference sequence). The V end lost 5 bases, the J end lost 4 bases, and 18 bases lay between the germline ends. Here the CDR3 reads CAWASGYPKYEQYF. The CDR3 DNA follows: TGTGCCTGGGCCTCAGGGTATCCGAAGTACGAGCAGTACTTC.

The chain links TRBV4-1 to TRBJ2-3; 10 positions agree with TRBD2. V lost 1 base to trimming and J lost 2 bases; unmatched junction nucleotides: 6. Germline V lookup: CDR1 MGHRA, CDR2 YSYEKL. This CDR3 has 17 residues. The CDR3 region is CASSQVASGGFTDTQYF. The CDR3 DNA sequence: TGCGCCAGCAGCCAAGTGGCTAGCGGGGGTTTCACAGATACGCAGTATTTT.

The chain joins TRBV18 to TRBJ1-2, with TRBD1 matching over 8 bases. Germline CDR1 reads KGHSH; CDR2 reads LQKENI. V shed 3 bases and J 3 bases; nucleotides not matched to a gene: 3. The CDR3 covers 14 residues. CDR3 in amino acids: CASSPTGEHYGYTF. In DNA form, the CDR3 reads TGTGCCAGCTCACCGACAGGGGAGCACTATGGCTACACCTTC.

The rearrangement joins TRBV25-1 to TRBJ1-6; perhaps TRBD1 as D (5 bases). The CDR3 totals 14 residues. Germline V gene sequence: CDR1 MGHDK, CDR2 SYGVNS. V lost 2 bases, J lost 5 bases, and 7 bases lay in between. The CDR3 loop is CASSEPGNNSPLHF. CDR3 nucleotides: TGTGCCAGCAGTGAACCAGGGAATAATTCACCCCTCCACTTT. Supplemented by reference TRBV25-1 and TRBJ1-6, the full variable domain reads EADIYQTPRYLVIGTGKKITLECSQTMGHDKMYWYQQDPGMELHLIHYSYGVNSTEKGDLSSESTVSRIRTEHFPLTLESARPSHTSQYLCASSEPGNNSPLHFGNGTRLTVT.

The V and J genes are TRBV25-1 and TRBJ2-5, with TRBD2 identical over 12 bases. CDR1 is MGHDK and CDR2 is SYGVNS in the germline V gene. Trimming cost V 2 bases and J 7 bases; bases outside gene matches: 5. This CDR3 contains 15 residues. This CDR3 is CASSELAGGLWTQYF. The CDR3 nucleotides are TGTGCCAGCAGTGAACTAGCGGGGGGGCTTTGGACCCAGTACTTC. The variable domain in full, completed from reference TRBV25-1 and TRBJ2-5, reads EADIYQTPRYLVIGTGKKITLECSQTMGHDKMYWYQQDPGMELHLIHYSYGVNSTEKGDLSSESTVSRIRTEHFPLTLESARPSHTSQYLCASSELAGGLWTQYFGPGTRLLVL.

The chain carries TRBV7-8 and TRBJ1-3, with TRBD1 identical over 10 bases. The germline V gene has CDR1 SGHVS and CDR2 FQNEAQ. V shed 4 bases, J shed 8 bases, and the junction held 5 bases outside the gene matches. There are 14 residues in the CDR3. Written as DNA, the CDR3 is TGTGCCAGCAGCTCCCCGGGACAGGGGTACACCATATATTTT. Translating gives CASSSPGQGYTIYF.

V is TRBV5-1 and J is TRBJ1-5, with TRBD1 matching over 8 bases. The CDR3 runs to 14 residues. V lost 4 bases to trimming and J lost 2 bases; unmatched junction nucleotides: 2. Germline V gene sequence: CDR1 SGHRS, CDR2 YFSETQ. CDR3 coding DNA: TGCGCCAGCAGCAGGGGACAGGGCAATCAGCCCCAGCATTTT. Translating it yields CASSRGQGNQPQHF.